One sample yielded the 17 T cell receptor beta chains listed below, sequenced in a study of CD8+CD57+ T cells in acquired aplastic anemia. TCR beta VDJ and CDR3 profiles were obtained from a genomic DNA template. Using its own MiXCR run on the reads, TCRdb lists one record per CDR3 protein. The sample records 150,000 to 180,000 distinct CDR3 sequences, about 50% being singletons. Patients picked for sequencing had shown CD8+CD57+ cell expansion detected by flow cytometry. Sequenced sample: sorted CD4+, CD8+, or CD8+CD57+ T cells (not recorded which) from PBMCs. All receptors derive from a human donor with aplastic anemia.

A note on this clonotype: One end of the junction does not line up with germline, which may come from a read error. The chain joins TRBV11-2 to TRBJ2-3, with 9 bases fitting TRBD2. The CDR3 is 18 residues long. CDR1 is SGHAT and CDR2 is FQNNGV in the germline V gene. The CDR3 here is CAGSSTRALAGFRDTQYF. The DNA of the CDR3 is TGTGCCGGCAGCTCGACCCGAGCACTAGCGGGCTTCAGAGATACGCAGTATTTT.

The genes are TRBV12-3 or TRBV12-4 and TRBJ2-2; D not certain. The CDR3 runs 12 residues. V shed 7 bases and J shed 2 bases, with 5 bases lying between them. The CDR3 nucleotides are TGTGCCAGCAACCACAACACCGGGGAGCTGTTTTTT. Translated, it gives CASNHNTGELFF.

The sample holds many counts of this clonotype. The CDR3 nucleotides read TGTGCCACCAGTGATTTGCGTCCTACCACGACAGGGAATGAGGAGACCCAGTACTTC. It is translated as CATSDLRPTTTGNEETQYF. V and J are TRBV24-1 and TRBJ2-5; 7 positions agree with TRBD1. The CDR3 runs to 19 residues. CDR1 and CDR2 (germline): KGHDR, SFDVKD. Trimming took 0 bases from V and 5 from J; bases not matched to a gene: 17.

This chain joins TRBV5-6 and TRBJ2-7, with D unresolved. The CDR3 loop spans 16 amino acids. V was trimmed by 4 bases and J by 7 bases, leaving 24 bases between them. The V gene's germline CDR1 is SGHDT and CDR2 YYEEEE. CDR3 in DNA: TGTGCCAGCAGCATCTCTCCCCGCCCTTCCCCTCGGGAGCAGTACTTC. Protein sequence: CASSISPRPSPREQYF.

This rearrangement joins TRBV4-3 to TRBJ2-3; 8 bases are shared with TRBD1. Germline loops: CDR1 LGHNA, CDR2 YSLEER. Trimming at V came to 1 base and at J to 4 bases, leaving 7 bases not matched to a gene. The CDR3 loop spans 16 amino acids. The CDR3 DNA follows: TGCGCCAGCAGCCAAGGGACCGGGACAGGCGCAGATACGCAGTATTTT. Protein product: CASSQGTGTGADTQYF.

The chain combines TRBV10-3 with TRBJ1-1; the match to TRBD1 covers 11 bases. The germline V gene encodes CDR1 ENHRY and CDR2 SYGVKD. This CDR3 comprises 19 residues. The V gene end was trimmed by 2 bases and the J gene end by 6 bases; junction bases not matched to a gene: 17. The CDR3 nucleotides read TGTGCCATCAGTGAGCCTCCTCCGGGACAGGGGGTCATGCGCGCTGAAGCTTTCTTT. Its protein product is CAISEPPPGQGVMRAEAFF.

This clonotype was observed at least ten times. V gene TRBV12-3 or TRBV12-4 combines with J gene TRBJ1-1; TRBD1 agrees at 7 bases. Trimming cost V 7 bases and J 6 bases; bases outside gene matches: 5. This CDR3 contains 12 residues. The CDR3 DNA sequence: TGTGCCAGCACCCAAGGGACAGCTGAAGCTTTCTTT. Translation gives CASTQGTAEAFF.

This sequence joins TRBV5-4 and TRBJ2-3, with D possibly TRBD2 on 5 matching bases. V lost 9 bases, J lost 8 bases, and 16 bases lay in between. CDR1 and CDR2 (germline): SGHNT, YYREEE (reference sequence). CDR3 length: 12 amino acids. This CDR3 reads CAIELVGGTQYF. The CDR3 DNA is TGTGCCATCGAGCTAGTCGGAGGTACGCAGTATTTT.

The gene calls are TRBV5-1 and TRBJ2-5; the D call may be TRBD1 or TRBD2 (5 bases each). Germline assignment: CDR1 SGHRS and CDR2 YFSETQ. The CDR3 runs 15 residues. V was pared by 4 bases and J by 1 base, with 14 bases between. The CDR3 region is CASSQDPGGQETQYF. CDR3 coding DNA: TGCGCCAGCAGCCAAGATCCTGGGGGCCAAGAGACCCAGTACTTC. Variable domain in full (rest from reference TRBV5-1 and TRBJ2-5): KAGVTQTPRYLIKTRGQQVTLSCSPISGHRSVSWYQQTPGQGLQFLFEYFSETQRNKGNFPGRFSGRQFSNSRSEMNVSTLELGDSALYLCASSQDPGGQETQYFGPGTRLLVL.

This clonotype was counted ten times or more. V and J are TRBV20-1 and TRBJ1-2; D perhaps matches TRBD1 (5 bases). The length of the CDR3 is 19 residues. Germline CDR1 DFQATT, CDR2 SNEGSKA (reference sequence). The germline V and J ends were trimmed by 2 bases and 4 bases, with 29 bases remaining between them. The CDR3 here is CSARPQFREAPQYSYGYTF. CDR3 in DNA: TGCAGTGCTAGACCGCAATTCAGGGAAGCCCCTCAGTATAGCTATGGCTACACCTTC.

In its sample, this clonotype was seen a few times. A read error may be the cause here, since a much bigger clone is one base away. The chain has TRBV7-2 and TRBJ2-1; tentative D call: TRBD2 (5 bases). This CDR3 has 17 residues. Germline CDR1 is SGHTA and CDR2 is FQGNSA. The CDR3 protein is CASSLGVGSGSYSEQFF. CDR3 bases: TGTGCCAGCAGCTTAGGCGTAGGCTCGGGGTCCTACAGTGAGCAGTTCTTC.

The chain recombines TRBV18 with TRBJ1-4, with TRBD1 matching 11 bases. V lost 2 bases, J lost 5 bases, and 10 bases stayed unmatched. This CDR3 has 18 residues. Per germline, CDR1 KGHSH and CDR2 LQKENI. The CDR3 nucleotides read TGTGCCAGCTCACCAAGTCTCAGGACAGGGGGCTTGAATGAAAAACTGTTTTTT. This gives the protein CASSPSLRTGGLNEKLFF.

The rearrangement links TRBV6-5 to TRBJ2-7; TRBD1 agrees at 9 bases. Germline V gene sequence: CDR1 MNHEY, CDR2 SVGAGI. CDR3 length: 15 residues. V trimming: 2 bases; J trimming: 6 bases; junction bases outside the gene matches: 8. The DNA for the CDR3 is TGTGCCAGCAGTTACCGGACAGGGGATTCGAGCGAGCAGTACTTC. Protein: CASSYRTGDSSEQYF.

V gene TRBV7-2 combines with J gene TRBJ1-2; D is unclear. The germline V and J ends were trimmed by 3 bases and 8 bases, with 13 bases remaining between them. The germline V gene has CDR1 SGHTA and CDR2 FQGNSA. There are 13 residues in the CDR3. This CDR3 reads CASSLAGIGGYTF. The CDR3 DNA is TGTGCCAGCAGCTTGGCAGGTATCGGAGGCTACACCTTC.

Many counts were recorded for this clonotype. V usage is TRBV2 and J usage is TRBJ1-6; 7 bases match TRBD1. The germline V gene has CDR1 SNHLY and CDR2 FYNNEI. There are 16 residues in the CDR3. With V trimmed by 6 bases and J by 0 bases, 5 bases remained unmatched. CDR3 residues: CASREQGSSYNSPLHF. The DNA of the CDR3 is TGTGCCAGCAGGGAACAGGGGAGCTCCTATAATTCACCCCTCCACTTT.

This sequence joins TRBV24-1 and TRBJ2-1; TRBD1 aligns across 8 bases. J was trimmed by 8 bases and V by 6 bases; bases with no gene match: 5. This CDR3 is 13 amino acids long. CDR1 and CDR2 (germline): KGHDR, SFDVKD. CDR3 in amino acids: CATSHDRGDEQFF. The CDR3 bases are TGTGCCACCAGTCACGACAGGGGAGATGAGCAGTTCTTC.

In its sample, this clonotype was seen a few times. V is TRBV29-1 and J is TRBJ2-7; 9 bases match TRBD1. With V trimmed by 4 bases and J by 3 bases, 16 bases remained unmatched. CDR1 and CDR2 (germline): SQVTM, ANQGSEA. The CDR3 length is 17 residues. CDR3 sequence: CSVGRTGTGRGNYEQYF. CDR3 coding DNA: TGCAGCGTTGGAAGAACTGGGACAGGGAGGGGAAACTACGAGCAGTACTTC.